The present TCR beta chain was sequenced within a study of blood T cells in healthy people across ages. With a J-beta primer mix and a sample-barcoded 5' primer, a second PCR ran about 6 to 11 cycles. Each CDR3 protein is one row after TCRdb ran MiXCR on the 5' RACE reads. The sample has about 1.8 million distinct CDR3 sequences; less than 50% are singletons. This CDR3 is 14 amino acids long. Looked up from germline, CDR1 is SGHTA and CDR2 is FQGNSA. V shed 1 base and J shed 4 bases, with 9 bases lying between them. Regarding the study as a whole: While age rose, TCR beta diversity per million T cells dropped in a roughly linear way.

Ten or more counts support this clonotype. What it binds is not known. Material for sequencing was blood. This TCR came from a woman aged 40-49 years in good health. The chain uses TRBV7-2 and TRBJ2-3; D possibly corresponds to TRBD2 (5 bases). The CDR3 nucleotides are TGTGCCAGCAGCTTAGGGAGGTCTTCAGATACGCAGTATTTT. Translated, it gives CASSLGRSSDTQYF.